A selection of T cell receptor beta chains follows, all from one sample in a study of T cell changes during pregnancy in multiple sclerosis. TCRdb keeps only in-frame clones here, not all; method: immunoSEQ multiplex PCR. The sample lists some 100,000 clones; 90% to 95% were seen once. The sequencing here drew on peripheral blood, taken before pregnancy. The receptors originated from a female donor with multiple sclerosis, enrolled in a pregnancy study. Each CDR3 is given with its conserved first and last residue. The order of the fields is clone size, D gene, J gene, V gene, CDR3 protein, CDR3 DNA. A D gene is named only where the DNA matches it firmly. For some rows the clone size is stated as once, few or many, or as a class when expanded; others skip it.

NA TRBD2 TRBJ2-2 TRBV27 CASSFGLAATGELFF TGTGCCAGCAGTTTCGGGCTAGCGGCGACCGGGGAGCTGTTTTTT
NA TRBD1 TRBJ2-7 TRBV15 CATSSDRVASEQYF TGTGCCACCAGCAGCGACAGGGTAGCCTCCGAGCAGTACTTC
NA NA TRBJ2-7 TRBV20-1 CSARYSYEQYF TGCAGTGCGAGATACTCCTACGAGCAGTACTTC
NA TRBD1 TRBJ2-3 TRBV19 CASRGRGTDTQYF TGTGCCAGCAGGGGGCGCGGCACAGATACGCAGTATTTT
NA TRBD1 TRBJ1-5 TRBV5-1 CASSFGTGRGINQPQHF TGCGCCAGCAGCTTTGGGACAGGTCGAGGAATCAATCAGCCCCAGCATTTT
once NA TRBJ1-4 TRBV28 CASSFPGLRATNEKLFF TGTGCCAGCAGTTTCCCGGGATTGAGGGCAACTAATGAAAAACTGTTTTTT
NA TRBD2 TRBJ2-7 TRBV19 CASSLGLAGDLGF TGTGCCAGTAGCCTCGGACTAGCGGGAGATTTGGGTTTC
once NA TRBJ1-1 TRBV7-2 CASSFGGSTEAFF TGTGCCAGCAGCTTCGGGGGTTCCACTGAAGCTTTCTTT
NA TRBD1 TRBJ2-7 TRBV9 CASSFRDRDYEQYF TGTGCCAGCAGCTTCCGGGACAGGGACTACGAGCAGTACTTC
NA TRBD1 TRBJ1-2 TRBV28 CASSETGTGGLYGYTF TGTGCCAGCAGTGAAACCGGGACAGGGGGACTCTATGGCTACACCTTC
once NA TRBJ1-1 TRBV7-8 CASSLVPRNTEAFF TGTGCCAGCAGCTTAGTCCCCAGGAACACTGAAGCTTTCTTT
NA TRBD2 TRBJ2-3 TRBV27 CASSPYPGLAGEVGTDTQYF TGTGCCAGCAGTCCCTACCCGGGACTAGCGGGAGAGGTTGGCACAGATACGCAGTATTTT
NA NA TRBJ2-1 TRBV9 CASSPSWGRDEQFF TGTGCCAGCAGCCCTAGTTGGGGGCGCGATGAGCAGTTCTTC
NA TRBD1 TRBJ2-1 TRBV11-2 CASSLGATGEQFF TGTGCCAGCAGCTTAGGCGCGACAGGGGAGCAGTTCTTC
few NA TRBJ1-2 TRBV25-1 CASSEQTNYGYTF TGTGCCAGCAGTGAACAGACTAACTATGGCTACACCTTC
NA TRBD2 TRBJ2-1 TRBV27 CASSLSPGTTYNEQFF TGTGCCAGCAGTTTATCGCCCGGGACTACCTACAATGAGCAGTTCTTC
NA TRBD1 TRBJ1-2 TRBV14 CASSQGQGSGYTF TGTGCCAGCAGCCAGGGACAGGGCTCTGGCTACACCTTC
NA NA TRBJ1-1 TRBV19 CASSSQRGTEAFF TGTGCCAGTAGTTCGCAAAGGGGGACTGAAGCTTTCTTT
NA TRBD1 TRBJ1-3 TRBV19 CASSTTGVATGNTIYF TGTGCCAGTAGTACTACAGGGGTAGCAACTGGAAACACCATATATTTT
NA NA TRBJ1-1 TRBV6-5 CASSYAGANTEAFF TGTGCCAGCAGTTACGCAGGGGCGAACACTGAAGCTTTCTTT
NA NA TRBJ2-2 TRBV29-1 CSVEVGQGRAGELFF TGCAGCGTTGAAGTTGGGCAGGGCAGAGCCGGGGAGCTGTTTTTT
NA NA TRBJ1-5 TRBV10-2 CASRKKQGDNQPQHF TGCGCCAGCAGGAAGAAACAGGGAGACAATCAGCCCCAGCATTTT
NA TRBD1 TRBJ2-7 TRBV30 CAWSPGGLRPYEQYF TGTGCCTGGAGCCCAGGGGGCTTGAGGCCCTACGAGCAGTACTTC
NA NA TRBJ1-3 TRBV5-6 CASSLAEISGNTIYF TGTGCCAGCAGCTTGGCCGAGATCTCTGGAAACACCATATATTTT
NA NA TRBJ2-7 TRBV5-1 CASSTRASGDEQYF TGCGCCAGCAGCACCAGGGCCTCGGGAGACGAGCAGTACTTC
NA NA TRBJ2-7 TRBV5-1 CATPDRRENYEQYF TGCGCCACCCCGGACCGGAGGGAGAACTACGAGCAGTACTTC
once NA TRBJ2-5 TRBV6-5 CASSPDGGETQYF TGTGCCAGCAGTCCCGACGGAGGAGAGACCCAGTACTTC
NA NA TRBJ2-7 TRBV20-1 CSARLDGEQYF TGCAGTGCTAGATTAGATGGCGAGCAGTACTTC
NA TRBD1 TRBJ1-2 TRBV6-5 CASSWTGQGPGGYTF TGTGCCAGCAGTTGGACGGGACAGGGACCGGGCGGCTACACCTTC
NA NA TRBJ1-2 TRBV27 CASSFSRRTSNYGYTF TGTGCCAGCAGTTTTTCGAGGCGCACCTCTAACTATGGCTACACCTTC
once NA TRBJ2-1 TRBV7-9 CASSVRVNEQFF TGTGCCAGCAGCGTCAGGGTCAATGAGCAGTTCTTC
NA NA TRBJ1-2 TRBV28 CASSRQGQNGYTF TGTGCCAGCAGTCGGCAGGGTCAGAATGGCTACACCTTC
NA TRBD1 TRBJ1-3 TRBV27 CASTKQGTPAASGNTIYF TGTGCCAGCACAAAACAGGGGACTCCCGCCGCCTCTGGAAACACCATATATTTT
NA NA TRBJ2-1 TRBV21-1 CASSSPGLAGEVYNEQFF TGTGCCAGCAGCAGTCCGGGACTAGCGGGAGAGGTATACAATGAGCAGTTCTTC
NA NA TRBJ1-1 TRBV6-5 CASSYEGGGVAFF TGTGCCAGCAGTTATGAGGGAGGGGGTGTAGCTTTCTTT
NA TRBD2 TRBJ2-7 TRBV6-4 CASSPTFRLAGVHEQYF TGTGCCAGCAGTCCCACATTCCGACTAGCGGGAGTACACGAGCAGTACTTC
NA NA TRBJ2-1 TRBV5-4 CASSREYNEQFF TGTGCCAGCAGTCGGGAGTACAATGAGCAGTTCTTC
once TRBD2 TRBJ2-2 TRBV5-1 CASSSSGGGELFF TGCGCCAGCAGCTCGAGCGGGGGCGGGGAGCTGTTTTTT
NA TRBD1 TRBJ2-7 TRBV27 CASSPGTGGYYEQYF TGTGCCAGCAGTCCCGGGACAGGGGGATACTACGAGCAGTACTTC
NA NA TRBJ2-1 TRBV5-1 CASSLGGSGSSYNEQFF TGCGCCAGCAGCTTGGGAGGAAGCGGAAGCTCCTACAATGAGCAGTTCTTC
NA NA TRBJ2-7 TRBV11-2 CASSLGHFRGEFYEQYF TGTGCCAGCAGCTTAGGACATTTTAGGGGCGAATTTTACGAGCAGTACTTC
once TRBD2 TRBJ2-7 TRBV7-9 CASMSGTTYEQYF TGTGCCAGCATGTCCGGGACTACATACGAGCAGTACTTC
NA NA TRBJ1-2 TRBV30 CAWSASGVGYTF TGTGCCTGGAGTGCGTCAGGGGTAGGCTACACCTTC
NA NA TRBJ1-3 TRBV15 CGTSRDLGGNTIYF TGTGGCACCTCCAGGGATCTCGGGGGAAACACCATATATTTT
once TRBD1 TRBJ1-5 TRBV7-3 CASSSCAADRGKRGNQPQHF TGTGCCAGCAGCTCGTGTGCCGCGGACAGGGGAAAAAGGGGCAATCAGCCCCAGCATTTT
NA NA TRBJ2-1 TRBV4-1 CASSQRNEQFF TGCGCCAGCAGCCAACGCAATGAGCAGTTCTTC
NA TRBD1 TRBJ2-7 TRBV10-1 CASSEGQGVAEQYF TGCGCCAGCAGTGAGGGACAGGGGGTGGCAGAGCAGTACTTC
NA NA TRBJ1-2 TRBV7-8 CASSLGGAYGYTF TGTGCCAGCAGCTTAGGGGGCGCCTATGGCTACACCTTC
NA TRBD2 TRBJ2-2 TRBV4-3 CASSQEGIPGLAANTGELFF TGCGCCAGCAGCCAAGAGGGGATTCCGGGACTAGCGGCTAACACCGGGGAGCTGTTTTTT
NA NA TRBJ2-1 TRBV25-1 CASSGGMGRQKNEQFF TGTGCCAGCAGTGGAGGGATGGGCCGCCAGAAAAATGAGCAGTTCTTC
NA TRBD2 TRBJ2-2 TRBV10-2 CASSELAGGTGELFF TGCGCCAGCAGTGAATTGGCGGGGGGCACCGGGGAGCTGTTTTTT
NA NA TRBJ2-1 TRBV27 CASSPLRGLYNEQFF TGTGCCAGCAGCCCCCTCCGCGGGCTGTACAATGAGCAGTTCTTC
NA NA TRBJ2-1 TRBV19 CASSIQDSYNEQFF TGTGCCAGTAGTATTCAGGACAGCTACAATGAGCAGTTCTTC
NA TRBD1 TRBJ2-6 TRBV27 CASSLRQGAGANVLTF TGTGCCAGCAGTTTAAGACAGGGGGCTGGGGCCAACGTCCTGACTTTC
NA NA TRBJ1-4 TRBV5-6 CASSLAPSTNEKLFF TGTGCCAGCAGCTTGGCCCCGTCAACTAATGAAAAACTGTTTTTT